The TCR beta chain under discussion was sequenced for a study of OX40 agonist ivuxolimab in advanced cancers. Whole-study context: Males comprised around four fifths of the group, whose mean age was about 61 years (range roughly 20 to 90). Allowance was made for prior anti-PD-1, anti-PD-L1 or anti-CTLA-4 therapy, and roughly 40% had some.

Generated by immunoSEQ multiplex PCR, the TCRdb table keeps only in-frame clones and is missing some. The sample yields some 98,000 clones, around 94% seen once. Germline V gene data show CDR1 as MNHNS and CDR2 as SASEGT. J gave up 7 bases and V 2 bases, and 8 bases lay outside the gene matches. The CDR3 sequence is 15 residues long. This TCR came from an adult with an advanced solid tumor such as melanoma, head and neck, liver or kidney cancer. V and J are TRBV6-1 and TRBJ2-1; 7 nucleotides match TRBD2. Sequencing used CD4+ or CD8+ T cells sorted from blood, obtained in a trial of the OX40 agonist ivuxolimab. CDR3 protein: CASSEPGLADNEQFF. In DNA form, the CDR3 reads TGTGCCAGCAGTGAACCCGGGCTAGCGGATAATGAGCAGTTCTTC.